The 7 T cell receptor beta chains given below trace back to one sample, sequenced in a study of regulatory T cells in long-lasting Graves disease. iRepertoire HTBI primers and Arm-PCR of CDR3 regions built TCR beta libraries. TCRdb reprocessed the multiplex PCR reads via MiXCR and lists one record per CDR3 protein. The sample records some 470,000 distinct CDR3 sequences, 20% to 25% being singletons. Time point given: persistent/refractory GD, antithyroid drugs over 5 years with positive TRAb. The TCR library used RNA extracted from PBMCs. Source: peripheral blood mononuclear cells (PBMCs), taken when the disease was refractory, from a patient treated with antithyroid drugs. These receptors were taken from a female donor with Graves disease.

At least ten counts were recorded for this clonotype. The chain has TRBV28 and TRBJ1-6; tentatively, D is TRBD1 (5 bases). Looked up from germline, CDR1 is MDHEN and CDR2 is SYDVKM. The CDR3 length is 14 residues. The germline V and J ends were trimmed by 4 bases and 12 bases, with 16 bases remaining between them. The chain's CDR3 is CASSSPASREPLHF. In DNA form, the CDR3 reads TGTGCCAGCAGTTCCCCCGCCTCCAGGGAACCCCTCCACTTT.

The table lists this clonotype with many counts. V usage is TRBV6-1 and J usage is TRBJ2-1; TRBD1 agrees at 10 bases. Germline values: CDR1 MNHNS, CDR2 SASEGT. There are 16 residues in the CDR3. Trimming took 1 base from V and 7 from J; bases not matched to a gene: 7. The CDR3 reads CASSEVWTGGLNEQFF. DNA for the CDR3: TGTGCCAGCAGTGAAGTTTGGACAGGGGGTTTAAATGAGCAGTTCTTC.

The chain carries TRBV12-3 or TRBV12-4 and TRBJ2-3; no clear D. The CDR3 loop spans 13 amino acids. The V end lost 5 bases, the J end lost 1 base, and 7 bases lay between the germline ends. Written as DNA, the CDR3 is TGTGCCAGCAGTACCGCGGGCACAGATACGCAGTATTTT. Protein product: CASSTAGTDTQYF.

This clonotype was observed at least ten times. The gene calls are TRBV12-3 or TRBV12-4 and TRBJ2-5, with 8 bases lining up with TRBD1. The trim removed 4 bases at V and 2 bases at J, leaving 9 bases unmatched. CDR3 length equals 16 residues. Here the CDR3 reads CASSSRQGPGQETQYF. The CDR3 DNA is TGTGCCAGCAGTTCACGACAGGGGCCGGGTCAAGAGACCCAGTACTTC.

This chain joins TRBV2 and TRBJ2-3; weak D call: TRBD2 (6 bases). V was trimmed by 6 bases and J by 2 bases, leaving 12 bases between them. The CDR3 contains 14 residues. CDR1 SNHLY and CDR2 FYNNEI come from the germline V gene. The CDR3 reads CASRPRGSTDTQYF. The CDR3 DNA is TGTGCCAGCAGACCCCGGGGGTCCACAGATACGCAGTATTTT. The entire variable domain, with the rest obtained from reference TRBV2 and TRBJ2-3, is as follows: EPEVTQTPSHQVTQMGQEVILRCVPISNHLYFYWYRQILGQKVEFLVSFYNNEISEKSEIFDDQFSVERPDGSNFTLKIRSTKLEDSAMYFCASRPRGSTDTQYFGPGTRLTVL.

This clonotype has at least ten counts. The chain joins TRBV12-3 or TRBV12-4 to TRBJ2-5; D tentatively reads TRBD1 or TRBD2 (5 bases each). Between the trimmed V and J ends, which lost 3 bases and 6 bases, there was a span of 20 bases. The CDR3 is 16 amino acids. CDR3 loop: CASSFMGPRESQTQYF. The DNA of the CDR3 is TGTGCCAGCAGTTTCATGGGACCCCGCGAATCGCAGACCCAGTACTTC.

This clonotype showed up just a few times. Written as DNA, the CDR3 is TGCGCCAGCAGTGAGTCGATTGAGGGCTACCGCTACACAGATACGCAGTATTTT. Its translation is CASSESIEGYRYTDTQYF. The rearrangement joins TRBV10-2 to TRBJ2-3; D is possibly TRBD2 (5 bases). V was shortened by 0 bases and J by 2 bases, with 18 bases between the two germline ends. Per the germline V gene, CDR1 is WSHSY and CDR2 is SAAADI. CDR3 size: 18 residues.